The 32 T cell receptor beta chains listed next were all sequenced from one sample in a study of blood T cells in healthy people across ages. The second PCR ran about 7 to 12 cycles with a sample-barcoded 5' primer and J-beta primers. TCRdb passed the 5' RACE reads through MiXCR, listing each CDR3 protein once. The sample shows more than 550,000 distinct CDR3 sequences, about a fifth of them seen only once. Sequencing input: blood. All receptors come from a man between 65 and 80 years old in good health.

This clonotype was recorded at least ten times. The genes are TRBV19 and TRBJ2-3, with D possibly matching TRBD2 (6 bases). Germline CDR1 LNHDA, CDR2 SQIVND (reference sequence). Trimming left V 10 bases short and J 2 bases short, with 10 bases between. The CDR3 is 12 amino acids. CDR3: CAIQDYTDTQYF. The CDR3 DNA reads as TGTGCCATACAGGACTACACAGATACGCAGTATTTT.

This clonotype has just a few counts. The V call is TRBV7-9, the J call TRBJ1-3; a weak D match, TRBD1 (5 bases). V lost 5 bases and J 4 bases, leaving 12 bases between the germline ends. The CDR3 consists of 14 residues. From germline, CDR1 is SEHNR and CDR2 FQNEAQ (reference sequence). CDR3 protein: CASSPSGDGNTIYF. The CDR3 DNA follows: TGTGCCAGCAGCCCCTCGGGGGACGGAAACACCATATATTTT.

This clonotype turned up a few times. V gene TRBV7-2 combines with J gene TRBJ2-3; TRBD2 aligns across 8 bases. The CDR3 consists of 14 residues. Germline trimming cut 1 base from V and 11 bases from J; bases unmatched to any gene: 8. Germline V gives CDR1 SGHTA, CDR2 FQGNSA. The CDR3 region has the DNA TGTGCCAGCAGCTTAGTGCGGACTAGCTATAGGCAGTATTTT. This encodes CASSLVRTSYRQYF.

There are a few counts of this clonotype. The chain has TRBV20-1 and TRBJ2-5; 7 bases fit TRBD2. In germline, CDR1 is DFQATT, CDR2 SNEGSKA (reference sequence). J gave up 1 base and V 0 bases, and 11 bases lay outside the gene matches. The CDR3 contains 17 residues. In nucleotides, the CDR3 is TGCAGTGCTAGAGATTTATTCCTAGCGGCACTCCAAGAGACCCAGTACTTC. Encoded protein: CSARDLFLAALQETQYF.

At least ten counts were recorded for this clonotype. V gene TRBV15 combines with J gene TRBJ2-3; tentatively, D is TRBD2 (6 bases). Germline CDR1 LNHNV, CDR2 YYDKDF (reference sequence). CDR3 size: 15 residues. Trimming left V 6 bases short and J 2 bases short, with 15 bases between. The CDR3 nucleotides read TGTGCCACCAGAAGACTGGGGGGTGACACAGATACGCAGTATTTT. This codes for CATRRLGGDTDTQYF. The entire variable domain, with the rest obtained from reference TRBV15 and TRBJ2-3, is as follows: DAMVIQNPRYQVTQFGKPVTLSCSQTLNHNVMYWYQQKSSQAPKLLFHYYDKDFNNEADTPDNFQSRRPNTSFCFLDIRSPGLGDTAMYLCATRRLGGDTDTQYFGPGTRLTVL.

The chain carries TRBV10-3 and TRBJ2-3, with D tentatively TRBD1 (7 bases). The CDR3 covers 17 residues. Germline loops: CDR1 ENHRY, CDR2 SYGVKD. V lost 4 bases and J 6 bases, leaving 23 bases between the germline ends. Written as DNA, the CDR3 is TGTGCCATCAGTGGGATGAAACGGACAGGTGGAGGGGATACGCAGTATTTT. It specifies CAISGMKRTGGGDTQYF.

This clonotype was picked up a small number of times. This chain uses TRBV11-2 with TRBJ2-5; D is ambiguous. This CDR3 comprises 15 residues. The germline V and J ends were trimmed by 5 bases and 2 bases, with 15 bases remaining between them. Germline V gene data show CDR1 as SGHAT and CDR2 as FQNNGV. The CDR3 loop reads CASSTWRTTQETQYF. CDR3 DNA sequence: TGTGCCAGCAGCACCTGGCGGACCACGCAAGAGACCCAGTACTTC. Complete variable domain (other parts from reference TRBV11-2 and TRBJ2-5): EAGVAQSPRYKIIEKRQSVAFWCNPISGHATLYWYQQILGQGPKLLIQFQNNGVVDDSQLPKDRFSAERLKGVDSTLKIQPAKLEDSAVYLCASSTWRTTQETQYFGPGTRLLVL.

The rearrangement joins TRBV30 to TRBJ2-5; D not resolved. This CDR3 is built from 12 residues. V dropped 2 bases and J dropped 5 bases, with 9 bases sitting between them. Germline V lookup: CDR1 GTSNPN, CDR2 SVGIG (reference sequence). The CDR3, as DNA: TGTGCCTGGAGTCCTGCCCCGGAGACCCAGTACTTC. Translating it yields CAWSPAPETQYF.

In this sample, this clonotype turned up a few times. This rearrangement joins TRBV5-1 to TRBJ1-2; D not resolved. V lost 5 bases, J lost 5 bases, and 16 bases lay in between. The germline gives CDR1 SGHRS, CDR2 YFSETQ. The CDR3 is made up of 14 amino acids. The CDR3 DNA reads as TGCGCCAGCAGATCCGGTACCACAAAATATGGCTACACCTTC. It encodes CASRSGTTKYGYTF. The variable domain in full, with the rest retrieved from reference TRBV5-1 and TRBJ1-2, is KAGVTQTPRYLIKTRGQQVTLSCSPISGHRSVSWYQQTPGQGLQFLFEYFSETQRNKGNFPGRFSGRQFSNSRSEMNVSTLELGDSALYLCASRSGTTKYGYTFGSGTRLTVV.

The gene calls are TRBV7-9 and TRBJ1-2; 10 nucleotides match TRBD1. Per germline, CDR1 SEHNR and CDR2 FQNEAQ (reference sequence). Trimming at V came to 2 bases and at J to 10 bases, leaving 13 bases not matched to a gene. This CDR3 region has 16 residues. The CDR3: CASSLSAFGDRGIYTF. CDR3 coding DNA: TGTGCCAGCAGCTTAAGTGCGTTCGGGGACAGGGGTATCTACACCTTC.

This clonotype was seen only a few times. This chain uses TRBV10-3 with TRBJ1-4; 8 nucleotides match TRBD1. The CDR3 runs to 14 residues. V lost 4 bases and J lost 6; bases outside the gene matches: 4. Germline CDR1 is ENHRY and CDR2 is SYGVKD. CDR3 coding DNA: TGTGCCATCAGTGGGGGACAGGTTGATGAAAAACTGTTTTTT. It translates to CAISGGQVDEKLFF.

This clonotype came up a few times. The chain has TRBV20-1 and TRBJ1-2, with TRBD1 matching 8 bases. J lost 7 bases, V lost 3 bases, and 10 bases had no gene match. Germline loops: CDR1 DFQATT, CDR2 SNEGSKA (reference sequence). The CDR3 consists of 14 residues. CDR3 DNA sequence: TGCAGTGCTAGGCCGGACAGGGTTGTAAGTGGCTACACCTTC. It encodes CSARPDRVVSGYTF.

The J gene is TRBJ1-4, the V gene TRBV4-2, with a weak D call TRBD1 (5 bases). CDR3 length: 16 amino acids. Germline V gene sequence: CDR1 LGHNA, CDR2 YNFKEQ. Trimming took off 0 bases at V and 7 bases at J, with 15 bases between the two ends. The CDR3 DNA reads TGTGCCAGCAGCCAAGATATTGGGGACGACGTTGAAAAACTGTTTTTT. It encodes CASSQDIGDDVEKLFF.

This clonotype was found a few times. This chain connects TRBV7-9 to TRBJ1-1; 7 nucleotides agree with TRBD1. J lost 0 bases, V lost 3 bases, and 10 bases had no gene match. Germline values: CDR1 SEHNR, CDR2 FQNEAQ (reference sequence). This CDR3 contains 17 residues. CDR3 nucleotides: TGTGCCAGCAGCTTCCCAACCCGACAGGGTATGAACACTGAAGCTTTCTTT. Translation gives CASSFPTRQGMNTEAFF.

This clonotype has more than one count but fewer than ten. The junction does not match germline at one end; this may be a read error. The chain recombines TRBV7-9 with TRBJ1-2; D is possibly TRBD1 (5 bases). The CDR3 has 13 amino acids. Germline V gene sequence: CDR1 SEHNR, CDR2 FQNEAQ (reference sequence). The CDR3, as DNA: TGTGCCAGCGGCAGGGAGCTTGGGAATGGCTGCACCTTC. This codes for CASGRELGNGCTF.

J is TRBJ2-5 and V is TRBV12-3 or TRBV12-4; D unclear. V shed 3 bases and J shed 2 bases, with 10 bases lying between them. This CDR3 spans 14 amino acids. The CDR3: CASSFGQTQETQYF. Here the CDR3 DNA reads TGTGCCAGCAGTTTCGGGCAGACTCAAGAGACCCAGTACTTC.

This rearrangement joins TRBV20-1 to TRBJ2-7, with 7 nucleotides matching TRBD1. The CDR3 is 11 amino acids. In germline, CDR1 is DFQATT, CDR2 SNEGSKA (reference sequence). Losses at the gene ends were 6 bases for V and 7 bases for J; bases not matched to a gene: 6. CDR3 loop: CSAPTGKEQYF. CDR3 DNA: TGCAGTGCCCCGACAGGGAAGGAGCAGTACTTC.

J is TRBJ2-7 and V is TRBV12-3 or TRBV12-4, with 7 positions matching TRBD2. Matching the DNA end better, TRBJ2-1 makes the J call doubtful. The CDR3 spans 16 residues. This CDR3 reads CASSLGREIVYNEQFF. CDR3 bases: TGTGCCAGCAGTTTGGGGCGGGAGATCGTCTACAATGAGCAGTTCTTC.

This clonotype has just a few counts. The chain employs TRBV3-1 and TRBJ1-5; no reliable D call. V was trimmed by 8 bases and J by 9 bases, leaving 11 bases between them. The CDR3 is 11 amino acids. Germline V gene data show CDR1 as LGHDT and CDR2 as YNNKEL (reference sequence). The CDR3 DNA follows: TGTGCCAGCGGAGACGGATGGCCCCAGCATTTT. Its translation is CASGDGWPQHF. The full variable domain, completed using reference TRBV3-1 and TRBJ1-5, is DTAVSQTPKYLVTQMGNDKSIKCEQNLGHDTMYWYKQDSKKFLKIMFSYNNKELIINETVPNRFSPKSPDKAHLNLHINSLELGDSAVYFCASGDGWPQHFGDGTRLSIL.

In its sample, this clonotype was seen a few times. The gene calls are TRBV19 and TRBJ2-3; 8 bases line up with TRBD1. With 5 bases clipped from V and 1 base from J, the junction kept 5 bases outside the gene matches. The CDR3 contains 15 residues. The germline gives CDR1 LNHDA, CDR2 SQIVND (reference sequence). The CDR3 coding sequence is TGTGCCAGTAGTGAGGACAGGGTTGGCACAGATACGCAGTATTTT. Translating it yields CASSEDRVGTDTQYF.

The table lists this clonotype with a few counts. Written as DNA, the CDR3 is TGTGCCAGCAGCAAAGATTTCAGGGGGCGCGACTATGGCTACACCTTC. Amino acid sequence: CASSKDFRGRDYGYTF. V gene TRBV21-1 combines with J gene TRBJ1-2; the D segment call TRBD1 is taken from the table without a DNA check. TRBV21-1 is noted as a pseudogene. CDR3 length: 16 residues.

The chain employs TRBV27 and TRBJ1-1, with TRBD1 matching 9 bases. Germline trimming cut 5 bases from V and 3 bases from J; bases unmatched to any gene: 7. The germline V gene has CDR1 MNHEY and CDR2 SMNVEV (reference sequence). CDR3 length equals 15 residues. CDR3 sequence (DNA): TGTGCCAGCAGTACAACCGGGACAGGGTACACTGAAGCTTTCTTT. Residues: CASSTTGTGYTEAFF.

The chain employs TRBV7-7 and TRBJ1-2; TRBD1 aligns across 7 bases. The CDR3 is 14 amino acids. With 5 bases clipped from V and 2 bases from J, the junction kept 5 bases outside the gene matches. Germline values: CDR1 SSHAT, CDR2 FNYEAQ (reference sequence). CDR3 loop: CASSGGTANYGYTF. In DNA, the CDR3 is TGTGCCAGCAGCGGAGGGACAGCCAACTATGGCTACACCTTC.

The chain has TRBV7-9 and TRBJ2-5; TRBD2 matches 11 bases. CDR3 length equals 12 residues. V shed 3 bases and J 14 bases; nucleotides not matched to a gene: 5. CDR1 is SEHNR, CDR2 FQNEAQ, per germline (reference sequence). The CDR3 reads CASSFGLAGAYF. The CDR3, as DNA: TGTGCCAGCAGCTTTGGACTAGCGGGTGCCTACTTC.

The CDR3 region has the DNA TGCAGCTTTAGACAGGGGGCTTGGGAGACCCAGTACTTC. It encodes CSFRQGAWETQYF. The chain links TRBV29-1 to TRBJ2-5; 10 bases agree with TRBD1. The CDR3 is made up of 13 amino acids. Germline trimming cut 8 bases from V and 5 bases from J; bases unmatched to any gene: 8. Per the germline V gene, CDR1 is SQVTM and CDR2 is ANQGSEA.

CDR3 bases: TGTGCCAGCAAGACAGTGAACTATGGCTACACCTTC. Amino acid sequence: CASKTVNYGYTF. V usage is TRBV6-5 and J usage is TRBJ1-2, with TRBD1 as a possible D gene (5 bases). This CDR3 has 12 residues. Trimming stripped 7 bases from V and 2 bases from J, with 8 bases between. The germline gives CDR1 MNHEY, CDR2 SVGAGI.

This CDR3 is CASRGKGNTIYF. CDR3 bases: TGTGCCAGCAGGGGGAAAGGAAACACCATATATTTT. The chain has TRBV6-2 or TRBV6-3 and TRBJ1-3; D is unresolved. Per germline, CDR1 MNHEY and CDR2 SVGEGT. The V and J ends lost 6 bases and 4 bases respectively, with 7 bases between them. The CDR3 runs to 12 residues.

J is TRBJ2-7 and V is TRBV6-6; 9 bases align to TRBD1. Losses at the gene ends were 6 bases for V and 7 bases for J; bases not matched to a gene: 10. The V gene's germline CDR1 is MNHNY and CDR2 SVGAGI (reference sequence). The CDR3 is 14 amino acids. CDR3 bases: TGTGCCAGCAGCCGAGGACAGGGGTCGAGAGAGCAGTACTTC. Protein: CASSRGQGSREQYF.

The chain uses TRBV10-3 and TRBJ2-3; no definite D call. Germline CDR1 reads ENHRY; CDR2 reads SYGVKD. V was pared by 0 bases and J by 0 bases, with 4 bases between. There are 14 residues in the CDR3. CDR3 coding DNA: TGTGCCATCAGTGAGTCTCACAGCACAGATACGCAGTATTTT. Its protein is CAISESHSTDTQYF.

A few counts support this clonotype. The V call is TRBV12-3 or TRBV12-4, the J call TRBJ2-5, with unresolved D. The length of the CDR3 is 12 residues. The V end lost 4 bases, the J end lost 5 bases, and 8 bases lay between the germline ends. CDR3 DNA sequence: TGTGCCAGCAGTTCGTGGGCGGAGACCCAGTACTTC. Its protein is CASSSWAETQYF.

Here the CDR3 reads CASSRLGLAVYNEQFF. In DNA, the CDR3 is TGCGCCAGCAGCCGACTCGGACTAGCGGTCTACAATGAGCAGTTCTTC. This chain joins TRBV5-1 and TRBJ2-1; TRBD2 agrees at 10 bases. This CDR3 spans 16 amino acids. Germline V CDR1 and CDR2: SGHRS, YFSETQ. J lost 3 bases, V lost 4 bases, and 7 bases had no gene match.

Only a few counts were recorded for this clonotype. The chain's CDR3 is CASSFNGVTEAFF. The CDR3, as DNA: TGTGCCAGCAGTTTTAATGGGGTTACTGAAGCTTTCTTT. V and J are TRBV12-3 or TRBV12-4 and TRBJ1-1; D not resolved. The V gene lost 3 bases and the J gene lost 5 bases, with 10 bases spanning the gap. CDR3 size: 13 residues.